This T cell receptor beta chain was found in a study of blood T cell repertoires in COVID-19. In the study overall: Samples came from the United States, Italy and Spain, spanning acute and convalescent COVID-19. T cells, B-cell-depleted T cells, or PBMCs supplied cDNA or gDNA.

Germline CDR1 reads SGHDT; CDR2 reads YYEEEE. The CDR3 runs to 15 residues. The V segment lost 2 bases and the J segment 2 bases; nucleotides outside the gene matches: 5. As originally analysed: Reference gene primer amplification gave nucleated cell count estimates. Profiling relied on immunoSEQ multiplex PCR, and the TCRdb table lists in-frame clones only, not all of them. That table gives V, J and clone size, and the DNA gave D and trimming. The sample contains 40,000 to 50,000 clones, approximately 86% of which appear only once. The chain is built from TRBV5-6 and TRBJ2-7, with 9 bases that match TRBD1. Sequencing used peripheral blood. The TCR was taken from a woman older than 75 with acute or convalescent COVID-19. In DNA form, the CDR3 reads TGTGCCAGCAGCTTACAGGGGGCTGAAGCCTACGAGCAGTACTTC. Protein: CASSLQGAEAYEQYF.